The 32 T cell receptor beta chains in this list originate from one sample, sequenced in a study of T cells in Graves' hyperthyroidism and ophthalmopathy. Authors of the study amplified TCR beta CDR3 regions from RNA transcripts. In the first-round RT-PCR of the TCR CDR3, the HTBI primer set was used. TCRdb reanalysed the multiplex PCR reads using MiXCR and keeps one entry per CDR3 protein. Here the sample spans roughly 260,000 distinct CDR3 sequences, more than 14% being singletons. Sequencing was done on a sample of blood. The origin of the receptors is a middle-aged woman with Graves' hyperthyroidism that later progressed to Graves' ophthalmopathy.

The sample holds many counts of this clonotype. CDR3 bases: TGTGCCAGCTCGGACAGATCGTTTGGGGCTTTCTTT. This gives the protein CASSDRSFGAFF. The chain combines TRBV6-1 with TRBJ1-1; TRBD1 might be the D (6 bases). V was clipped by 8 bases and J by 11 bases, with 18 bases between them. The CDR3 contains 12 residues. Germline V gene sequence: CDR1 MNHNS, CDR2 SASEGT.

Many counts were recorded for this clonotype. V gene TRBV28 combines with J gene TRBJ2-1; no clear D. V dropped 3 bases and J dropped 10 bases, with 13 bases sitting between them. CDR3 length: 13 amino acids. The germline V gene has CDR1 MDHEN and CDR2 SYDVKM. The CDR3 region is CASSFRRMGEQFF. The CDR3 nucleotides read TGTGCCAGCAGTTTTAGAAGGATGGGGGAGCAGTTCTTC.

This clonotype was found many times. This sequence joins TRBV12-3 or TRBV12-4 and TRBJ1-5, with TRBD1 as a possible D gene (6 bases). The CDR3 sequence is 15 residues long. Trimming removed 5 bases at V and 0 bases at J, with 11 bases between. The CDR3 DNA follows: TGTGCCAGCAGTCCAGGGGCCAATAGCAATCAGCCCCAGCATTTT. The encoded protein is CASSPGANSNQPQHF.

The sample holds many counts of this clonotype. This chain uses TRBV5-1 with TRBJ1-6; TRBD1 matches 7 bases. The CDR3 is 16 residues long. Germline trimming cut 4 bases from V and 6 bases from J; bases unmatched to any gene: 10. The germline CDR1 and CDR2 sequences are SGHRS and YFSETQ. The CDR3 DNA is TGCGCCAGCAGCCACGAACCTCAGGGGGTTAATTCACCCCTCCACTTT. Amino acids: CASSHEPQGVNSPLHF.

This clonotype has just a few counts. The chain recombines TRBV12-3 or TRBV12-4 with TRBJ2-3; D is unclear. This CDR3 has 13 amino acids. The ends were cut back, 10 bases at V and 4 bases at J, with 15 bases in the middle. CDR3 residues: CAISRTVADTQYF. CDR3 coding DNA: TGTGCCATCTCTCGGACCGTGGCAGATACGCAGTATTTT.

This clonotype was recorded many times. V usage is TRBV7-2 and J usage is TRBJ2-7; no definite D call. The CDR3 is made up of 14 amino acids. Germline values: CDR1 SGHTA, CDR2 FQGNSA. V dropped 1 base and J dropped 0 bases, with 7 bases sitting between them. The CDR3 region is CASSLGTSSYEQYF. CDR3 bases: TGTGCCAGCAGCTTAGGTACTTCCTCCTACGAGCAGTACTTC.

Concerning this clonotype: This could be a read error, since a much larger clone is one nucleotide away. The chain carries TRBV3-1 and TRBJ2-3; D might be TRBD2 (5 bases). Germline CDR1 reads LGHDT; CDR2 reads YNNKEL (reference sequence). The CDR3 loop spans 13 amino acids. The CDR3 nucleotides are TGTGTCAGCAGCCGACTACCCACAGATACGCAGTATTTT. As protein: CVSSRLPTDTQYF.

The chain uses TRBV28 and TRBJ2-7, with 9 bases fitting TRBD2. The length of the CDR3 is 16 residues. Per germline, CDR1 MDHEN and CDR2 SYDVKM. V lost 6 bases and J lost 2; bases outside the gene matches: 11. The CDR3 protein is CASSFSGSSNPYEQYF. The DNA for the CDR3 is TGTGCCAGCAGCTTTAGCGGGAGCTCTAACCCCTACGAGCAGTACTTC.

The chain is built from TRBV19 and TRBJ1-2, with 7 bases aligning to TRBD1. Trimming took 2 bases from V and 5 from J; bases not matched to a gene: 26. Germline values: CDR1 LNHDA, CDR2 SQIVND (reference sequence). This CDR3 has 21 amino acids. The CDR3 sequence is CASSIKRGRRAHTDPLYGYTF. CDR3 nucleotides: TGTGCCAGTAGTATAAAGAGGGGGCGCAGGGCCCATACAGATCCACTTTATGGCTACACCTTC.

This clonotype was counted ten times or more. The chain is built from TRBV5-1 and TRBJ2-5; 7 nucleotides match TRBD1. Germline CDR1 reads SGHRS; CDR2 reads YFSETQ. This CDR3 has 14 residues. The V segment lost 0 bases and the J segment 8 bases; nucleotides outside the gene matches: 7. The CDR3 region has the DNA TGCGCCAGCAGCTTGGGGGACAGAGGTGCTACCCAGTACTTC. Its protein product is CASSLGDRGATQYF.

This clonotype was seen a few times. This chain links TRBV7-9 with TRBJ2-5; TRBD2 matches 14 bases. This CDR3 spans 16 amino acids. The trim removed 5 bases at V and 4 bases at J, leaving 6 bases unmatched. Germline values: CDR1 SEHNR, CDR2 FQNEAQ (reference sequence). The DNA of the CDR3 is TGTGCCAGCAGCACCGGACTAGCGGGAGGTGGAGAGACCCAGTACTTC. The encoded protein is CASSTGLAGGGETQYF.

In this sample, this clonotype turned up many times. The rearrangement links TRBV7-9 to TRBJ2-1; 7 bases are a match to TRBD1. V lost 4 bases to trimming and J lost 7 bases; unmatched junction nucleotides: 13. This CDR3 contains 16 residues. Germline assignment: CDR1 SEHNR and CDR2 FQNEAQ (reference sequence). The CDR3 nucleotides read TGTGCCAGCAGCTCTCCACAGGGGAAAGCTTGGAATGAGCAGTTCTTC. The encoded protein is CASSSPQGKAWNEQFF.

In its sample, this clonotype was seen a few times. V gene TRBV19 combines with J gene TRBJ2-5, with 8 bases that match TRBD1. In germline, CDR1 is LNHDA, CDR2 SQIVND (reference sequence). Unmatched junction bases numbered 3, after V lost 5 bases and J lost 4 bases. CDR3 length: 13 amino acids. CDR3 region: CASSRTGRETQYF. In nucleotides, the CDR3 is TGTGCCAGTAGTCGGACAGGGCGAGAGACCCAGTACTTC.

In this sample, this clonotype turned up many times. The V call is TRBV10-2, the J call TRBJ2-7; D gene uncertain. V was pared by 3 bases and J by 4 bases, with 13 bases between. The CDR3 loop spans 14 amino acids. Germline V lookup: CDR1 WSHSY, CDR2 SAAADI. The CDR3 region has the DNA TGCGCCAGCAGTGAAGGCAGCAGACCTTACGAGCAGTACTTC. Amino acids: CASSEGSRPYEQYF.

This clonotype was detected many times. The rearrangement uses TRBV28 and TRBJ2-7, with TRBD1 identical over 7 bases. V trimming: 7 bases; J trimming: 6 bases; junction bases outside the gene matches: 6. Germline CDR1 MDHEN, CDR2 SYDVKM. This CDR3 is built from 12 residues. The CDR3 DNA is TGTGCCAGCACCCGGACAGGAACCGAGCAGTACTTC. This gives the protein CASTRTGTEQYF.

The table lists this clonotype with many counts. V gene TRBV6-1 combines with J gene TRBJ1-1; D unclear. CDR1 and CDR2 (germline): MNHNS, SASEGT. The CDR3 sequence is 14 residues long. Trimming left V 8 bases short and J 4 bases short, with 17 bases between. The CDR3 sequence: CASAEWGLGTEAFF. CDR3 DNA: TGTGCCAGCGCCGAATGGGGTTTGGGCACTGAAGCTTTCTTT.

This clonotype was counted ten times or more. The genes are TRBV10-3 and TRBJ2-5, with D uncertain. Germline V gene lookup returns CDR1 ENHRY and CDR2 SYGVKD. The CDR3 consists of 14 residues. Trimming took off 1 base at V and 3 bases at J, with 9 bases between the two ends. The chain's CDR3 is CAISELVGKETQYF. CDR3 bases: TGTGCCATCAGTGAGTTGGTCGGTAAAGAGACCCAGTACTTC.

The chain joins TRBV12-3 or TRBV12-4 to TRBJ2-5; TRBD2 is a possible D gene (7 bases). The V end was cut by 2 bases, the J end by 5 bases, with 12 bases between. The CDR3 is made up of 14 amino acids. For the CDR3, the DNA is TGTGCCAGCAGTTTACGCGGGGGCGGGGAGACCCAGTACTTC. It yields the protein CASSLRGGGETQYF.

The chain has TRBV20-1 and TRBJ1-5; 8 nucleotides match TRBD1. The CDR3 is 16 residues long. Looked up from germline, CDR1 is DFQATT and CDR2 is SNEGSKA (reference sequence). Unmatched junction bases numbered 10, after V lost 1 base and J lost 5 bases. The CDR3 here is CSARAGDRGRDQPQHF. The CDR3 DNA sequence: TGCAGTGCTAGAGCGGGAGACAGGGGACGGGATCAGCCCCAGCATTTT.

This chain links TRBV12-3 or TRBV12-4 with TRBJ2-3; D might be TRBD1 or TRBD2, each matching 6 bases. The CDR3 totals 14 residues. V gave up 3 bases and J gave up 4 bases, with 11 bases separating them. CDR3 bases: TGTGCCAGCAGTTTGGTGGGGGGCGCAGATACGCAGTATTTT. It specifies CASSLVGGADTQYF.

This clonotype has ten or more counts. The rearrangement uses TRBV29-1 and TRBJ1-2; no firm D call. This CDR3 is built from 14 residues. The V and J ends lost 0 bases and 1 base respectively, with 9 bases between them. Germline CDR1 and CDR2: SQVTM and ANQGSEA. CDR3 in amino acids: CSVEDTNFNYGYTF. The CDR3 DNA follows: TGCAGCGTTGAAGACACGAATTTTAACTATGGCTACACCTTC.

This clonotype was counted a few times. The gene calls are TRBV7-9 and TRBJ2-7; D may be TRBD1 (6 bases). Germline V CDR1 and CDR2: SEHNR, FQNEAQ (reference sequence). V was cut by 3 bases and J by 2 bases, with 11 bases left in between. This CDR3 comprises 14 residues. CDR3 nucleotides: TGTGCCAGCAGCTTTCCGGACAGAGCCTACGAGCAGTACTTC. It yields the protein CASSFPDRAYEQYF.

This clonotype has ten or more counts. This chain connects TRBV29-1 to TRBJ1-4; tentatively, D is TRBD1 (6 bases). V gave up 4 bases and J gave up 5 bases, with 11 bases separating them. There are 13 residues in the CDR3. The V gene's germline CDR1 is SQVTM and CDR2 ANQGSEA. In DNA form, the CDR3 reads TGCAGCGTTGTGGGAACAGGGAATGAAAAACTGTTTTTT. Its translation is CSVVGTGNEKLFF.

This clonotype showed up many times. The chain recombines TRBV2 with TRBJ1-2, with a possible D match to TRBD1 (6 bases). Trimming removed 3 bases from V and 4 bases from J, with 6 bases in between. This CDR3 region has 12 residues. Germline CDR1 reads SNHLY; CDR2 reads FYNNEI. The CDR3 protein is CASSEDSYGYTF. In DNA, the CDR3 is TGTGCCAGCAGTGAGGACAGCTATGGCTACACCTTC.

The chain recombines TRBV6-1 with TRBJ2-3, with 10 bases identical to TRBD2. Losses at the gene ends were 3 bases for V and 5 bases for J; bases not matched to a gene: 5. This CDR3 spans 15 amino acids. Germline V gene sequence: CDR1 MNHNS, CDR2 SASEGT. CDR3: CASSDLAGARDTQYF. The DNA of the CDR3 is TGTGCCAGCAGTGATCTAGCGGGAGCTAGAGATACGCAGTATTTT.

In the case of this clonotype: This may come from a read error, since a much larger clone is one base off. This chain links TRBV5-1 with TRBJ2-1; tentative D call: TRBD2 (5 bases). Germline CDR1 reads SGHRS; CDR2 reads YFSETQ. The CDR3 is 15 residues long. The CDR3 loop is CARSAGISSYNEQFF. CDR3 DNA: TGCGCCCGCAGCGCCGGGATTTCCTCCTACAATGAGCAGTTCTTC.

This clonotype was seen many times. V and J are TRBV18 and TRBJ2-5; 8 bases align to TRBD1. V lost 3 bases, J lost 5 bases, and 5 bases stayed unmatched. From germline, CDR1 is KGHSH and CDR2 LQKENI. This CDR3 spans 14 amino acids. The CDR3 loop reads CASSPRTGKETQYF. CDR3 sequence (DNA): TGTGCCAGCTCACCTAGGACAGGGAAGGAGACCCAGTACTTC.

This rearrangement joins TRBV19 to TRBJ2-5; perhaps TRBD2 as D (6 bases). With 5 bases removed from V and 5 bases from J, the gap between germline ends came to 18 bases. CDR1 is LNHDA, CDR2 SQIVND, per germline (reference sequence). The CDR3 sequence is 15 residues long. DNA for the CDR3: TGTGCCAGTAGTCGTCTGATGGAGGGGTCGGAGACCCAGTACTTC. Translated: CASSRLMEGSETQYF.

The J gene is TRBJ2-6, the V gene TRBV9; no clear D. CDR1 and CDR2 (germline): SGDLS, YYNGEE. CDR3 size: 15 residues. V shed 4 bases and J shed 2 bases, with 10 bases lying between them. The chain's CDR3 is CASSPRATGANVLTF. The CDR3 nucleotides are TGTGCCAGCAGCCCCCGGGCCACTGGGGCCAACGTCCTGACTTTC.

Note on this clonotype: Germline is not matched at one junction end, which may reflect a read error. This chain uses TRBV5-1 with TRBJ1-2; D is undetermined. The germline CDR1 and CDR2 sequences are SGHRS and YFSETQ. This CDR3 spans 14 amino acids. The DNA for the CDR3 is TGCGCCAGCAGCTCCCGGACTTCCACCCATGGCTACATCTTC. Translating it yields CASSSRTSTHGYIF.

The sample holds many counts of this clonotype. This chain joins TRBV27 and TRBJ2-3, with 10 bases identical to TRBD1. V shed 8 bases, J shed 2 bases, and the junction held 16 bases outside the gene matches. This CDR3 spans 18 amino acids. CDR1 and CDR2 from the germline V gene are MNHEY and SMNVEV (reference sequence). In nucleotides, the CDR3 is TGTGCCAGCTCTGGGGGGACAGGGGTTGCTCTACACACAGATACGCAGTATTTT. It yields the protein CASSGGTGVALHTDTQYF.

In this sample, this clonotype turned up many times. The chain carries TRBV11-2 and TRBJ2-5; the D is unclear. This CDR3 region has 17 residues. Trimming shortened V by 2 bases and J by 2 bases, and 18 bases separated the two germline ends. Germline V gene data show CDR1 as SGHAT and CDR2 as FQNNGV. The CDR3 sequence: CASSLRAQRGVQETQYF. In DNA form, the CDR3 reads TGTGCCAGCAGCTTACGGGCACAGCGTGGGGTACAAGAGACCCAGTACTTC.